One and the same sample provided the 30 T cell receptor beta chains below, sequenced in a study of T cells in localized non-small cell lung cancer. This table comes from immunoSEQ multiplex PCR, and its TCRdb copy is limited to in-frame clones, with some not included. Of about 60,000 clones detected, 90% appear once; the ten largest clones hold under 2%. Here the sequenced sample was peripheral blood, taken before any cancer treatment. The receptors here all came from a woman aged 40-70 years with stage I lung adenocarcinoma.

This rearrangement joins TRBV11-3 to TRBJ2-1, with D hard to call. This CDR3 is 13 amino acids long. Germline CDR1 reads SGHNT; CDR2 reads YENEEA. Trimming took 0 bases from V and 10 from J, leaving 10 bases between them. The CDR3: CASSLEWKWEQFF. In nucleotides, the CDR3 is TGTGCCAGCAGCTTAGAATGGAAGTGGGAGCAGTTCTTC.

The V and J genes are TRBV18 and TRBJ2-4; D is perhaps TRBD2 (5 bases). The CDR3 consists of 16 residues. The germline V gene has CDR1 KGHSH and CDR2 LQKENI. The V end was cut by 0 bases, the J end by 0 bases, with 9 bases between. In DNA form, the CDR3 reads TGTGCCAGCTCACCACCCGGGGAAGTAGCCAAAAACATTCAGTACTTC. Translation: CASSPPGEVAKNIQYF. The full variable domain, in which reference TRBV18 and TRBJ2-4 provide the parts outside the CDR3, is NAGVMQNPRHLVRRRGQEARLRCSPMKGHSHVYWYRQLPEEGLKFMVYLQKENIIDESGMPKERFSAEFPKEGPSILRIQQVVRGDSAAYFCASSPPGEVAKNIQYFGAGTRLSVL.

J is TRBJ1-1 and V is TRBV7-9; weak D call: TRBD1 (5 bases). V was trimmed by 1 base and J by 7 bases, leaving 10 bases between them. Germline V gives CDR1 SEHNR, CDR2 FQNEAQ (reference sequence). The CDR3 loop spans 13 amino acids. The chain's CDR3 is CASSLDGRGEAFF. CDR3 in DNA: TGTGCCAGCAGCTTAGATGGTAGGGGTGAAGCTTTCTTT.

CDR3 sequence (DNA): TGTGCCACCAGCAGAGATTTTGCGGGAGGATCCGATGAGCAGTTCTTC. As protein: CATSRDFAGGSDEQFF. The chain has TRBV15 and TRBJ2-1, with 8 bases aligning to TRBD2. The CDR3 runs 16 residues. Trimming removed 0 bases from V and 8 bases from J; junction bases left unmatched: 9. The germline V gene has CDR1 LNHNV and CDR2 YYDKDF (reference sequence). Full variable domain (missing parts from reference TRBV15 and TRBJ2-1): DAMVIQNPRYQVTQFGKPVTLSCSQTLNHNVMYWYQQKSSQAPKLLFHYYDKDFNNEADTPDNFQSRRPNTSFCFLDIRSPGLGDTAMYLCATSRDFAGGSDEQFFGPGTRLTVL.

A single count supports this clone. V and J are TRBV5-1 and TRBJ1-1; 8 bases line up with TRBD1. There are 19 residues in the CDR3. CDR1 is SGHRS, CDR2 YFSETQ, per germline. V gave up 2 bases and J gave up 0 bases; unmatched junction bases: 15. CDR3 loop: CASSFPQGRTGPLNTEAFF. In nucleotides, the CDR3 is TGCGCCAGCAGCTTCCCTCAGGGTAGGACAGGGCCTCTGAACACTGAAGCTTTCTTT. The full variable domain, in which reference TRBV5-1 and TRBJ1-1 provide the parts outside the CDR3, is KAGVTQTPRYLIKTRGQQVTLSCSPISGHRSVSWYQQTPGQGLQFLFEYFSETQRNKGNFPGRFSGRQFSNSRSEMNVSTLELGDSALYLCASSFPQGRTGPLNTEAFFGQGTRLTVV.

The chain has TRBV28 and TRBJ2-2; 13 bases line up with TRBD2. This CDR3 is built from 17 residues. CDR1 and CDR2 from the germline V gene are MDHEN and SYDVKM. With 5 bases clipped from V and 5 bases from J, the junction kept 8 bases outside the gene matches. The DNA of the CDR3 is TGTGCCAGCAGTCGGACTAGCGGGAGTCTTAGGACCGGGGAGCTGTTTTTT. This sequence encodes CASSRTSGSLRTGELFF. Full variable domain (rest looked up from reference TRBV28 and TRBJ2-2): DVKVTQSSRYLVKRTGEKVFLECVQDMDHENMFWYRQDPGLGLRLIYFSYDVKMKEKGDIPEGYSVSREKKERFSLILESASTNQTSMYLCASSRTSGSLRTGELFFGEGSRLTVL.

This clone occurred a few times. The rearrangement uses TRBV5-1 and TRBJ2-5, with D possibly matching TRBD1 (6 bases). The V end lost 2 bases, the J end lost 1 base, and 9 bases lay between the germline ends. This CDR3 is built from 14 residues. The germline CDR1 and CDR2 sequences are SGHRS and YFSETQ. The CDR3 protein is CASSFGQRQETQYF. The CDR3 DNA is TGCGCCAGCAGCTTTGGACAGCGCCAAGAGACCCAGTACTTC.

Concerning this clone: The CDR3 carries no conserved terminal phenylalanine or tryptophan, so it likely arises from a read error. The chain combines TRBV27 with TRBJ1-2; D might be TRBD1 (6 bases). The germline gives CDR1 MNHEY, CDR2 SMNVEV (reference sequence). V shed 2 bases and J shed 5 bases, with 12 bases lying between them. The CDR3 is 14 residues long. The CDR3 loop reads CASSLRGRGYGYTI. For the CDR3, the DNA is TGTGCCAGCAGTTTACGGGGGCGCGGGTATGGCTACACCATC.

The chain is built from TRBV28 and TRBJ1-1, with D tentatively TRBD1 (6 bases). Germline-derived CDR1 and CDR2 are MDHEN and SYDVKM. V gave up 6 bases and J gave up 8 bases, with 19 bases separating them. The CDR3 consists of 14 residues. The CDR3 reads CASRPLGGSPEAFF. CDR3 nucleotide sequence: TGTGCCAGCAGACCCCTAGGGGGTTCACCCGAAGCTTTCTTT.

The chain recombines TRBV7-3 with TRBJ1-1, with D unresolved. The CDR3 runs to 19 residues. Trimming took off 1 base at V and 2 bases at J, with 23 bases between the two ends. Germline CDR1 and CDR2: SGHTA and FQGTGA. CDR3 loop: CASSLKKNSVVCGNTEAFF. The CDR3 DNA follows: TGTGCCAGCAGCTTAAAGAAGAACAGTGTAGTATGTGGAAACACTGAAGCTTTCTTT.

The V call is TRBV5-4, the J call TRBJ2-2; tentatively, D is TRBD1 (6 bases). Germline loops: CDR1 SGHNT, CDR2 YYREEE (reference sequence). This CDR3 is 16 amino acids long. Trimming cost V 2 bases and J 4 bases, with 15 bases left between them. The CDR3 DNA reads as TGTGCCAGCAGCTTAGGACAGCTCAGAGGCACCGGGGAGCTGTTTTTT. Protein product: CASSLGQLRGTGELFF.

The chain is built from TRBV5-1 and TRBJ2-1, with TRBD1 matching over 8 bases. V shed 4 bases, J shed 6 bases, and the junction held 3 bases outside the gene matches. The CDR3 sequence is 13 residues long. Looked up from germline, CDR1 is SGHRS and CDR2 is YFSETQ. The CDR3: CASSVTGGNEQFF. The CDR3 nucleotides read TGCGCCAGCAGCGTCACAGGGGGCAATGAGCAGTTCTTC.

This chain uses TRBV10-3 with TRBJ1-2; TRBD1 matches at 9 bases. The CDR3 is 15 amino acids. With 3 bases clipped from V and 3 bases from J, the junction kept 5 bases outside the gene matches. Germline V CDR1 and CDR2: ENHRY, SYGVKD. CDR3 loop: CAISDNRGRDYGYTF. The CDR3 DNA is TGTGCCATCAGTGACAACAGGGGGCGAGACTATGGCTACACCTTC.

V usage is TRBV27 and J usage is TRBJ1-2; D unclear. Between the trimmed V and J ends, which lost 3 bases and 10 bases, there was a span of 15 bases. This CDR3 spans 13 amino acids. Per the germline V gene, CDR1 is MNHEY and CDR2 is SMNVEV (reference sequence). The CDR3 coding sequence is TGTGCCAGCAGTTTGTACTATCCAAGCGACTACACCTTC. This encodes CASSLYYPSDYTF.

This CDR3 is CASSLIGPDTQYF. DNA for the CDR3: TGTGCCAGCAGCTTGATCGGCCCAGATACGCAGTATTTT. The rearrangement uses TRBV5-6 and TRBJ2-3; D uncertain. V was pared by 1 base and J by 4 bases, with 7 bases between. The germline V gene has CDR1 SGHDT and CDR2 YYEEEE. The CDR3 contains 13 residues. The variable domain in full, with the rest retrieved from reference TRBV5-6 and TRBJ2-3, is DAGVTQSPTHLIKTRGQQVTLRCSPKSGHDTVSWYQQALGQGPQFIFQYYEEEERQRGNFPDRFSGHQFPNYSSELNVNALLLGDSALYLCASSLIGPDTQYFGPGTRLTVL.

The chain combines TRBV7-9 with TRBJ1-1; weak D call: TRBD1 (6 bases). The CDR3 totals 17 residues. Trimming left V 6 bases short and J 3 bases short, with 23 bases between. CDR1 SEHNR and CDR2 FQNEAQ come from the germline V gene (reference sequence). The CDR3 here is CASSPGNRVPLDTEAFF. The DNA of the CDR3 is TGTGCCAGCAGTCCCGGGAACAGGGTGCCCCTGGACACTGAAGCTTTCTTT.

The chain recombines TRBV5-1 with TRBJ2-7, with unresolved D. The ends were cut back, 1 base at V and 2 bases at J, with 13 bases in the middle. CDR1 is SGHRS, CDR2 YFSETQ, per germline. The CDR3 spans 15 residues. Here the CDR3 reads CASSLTPVPTYEQYF. In DNA form, the CDR3 reads TGCGCCAGCAGCTTGACGCCCGTTCCTACCTACGAGCAGTACTTC.

This sequence joins TRBV7-2 and TRBJ2-1; 10 positions match TRBD2. This CDR3 has 15 residues. CDR1 and CDR2 from the germline V gene are SGHTA and FQGNSA. Losses at the gene ends were 3 bases for V and 6 bases for J; bases not matched to a gene: 5. CDR3 nucleotide sequence: TGTGCCAGCAGCTTTAGCGGGAGGCTTCCCAATGAGCAGTTCTTC. Encoded protein: CASSFSGRLPNEQFF. Full variable domain (outside the CDR3, taken from reference TRBV7-2 and TRBJ2-1): GAGVSQSPSNKVTEKGKDVELRCDPISGHTALYWYRQSLGQGLEFLIYFQGNSAPDKSGLPSDRFSAERTGGSVSTLTIQRTQQEDSAVYLCASSFSGRLPNEQFFGPGTRLTVL.

The chain employs TRBV7-3 and TRBJ2-1, with TRBD2 matching 8 bases. The germline CDR1 and CDR2 sequences are SGHTA and FQGTGA. The CDR3 is 16 residues long. After removal of 1 base from V and 6 bases from J, the junction contained 8 bases not matched to a gene. This CDR3 is CASSLSLTSGFNEQFF. CDR3 in DNA: TGTGCCAGCAGCTTAAGTTTAACTAGCGGCTTCAATGAGCAGTTCTTC. The variable domain in full, with the rest retrieved from reference TRBV7-3 and TRBJ2-1, is GAGVSQTPSNKVTEKGKYVELRCDPISGHTALYWYRQSLGQGPEFLIYFQGTGAADDSGLPNDRFFAVRPEGSVSTLKIQRTERGDSAVYLCASSLSLTSGFNEQFFGPGTRLTVL.

This chain uses TRBV10-2 with TRBJ1-1; D unclear. Germline values: CDR1 WSHSY, CDR2 SAAADI. CDR3 length: 14 amino acids. Deletions cut 4 bases from V and 1 base from J, with 10 bases between. DNA for the CDR3: TGCGCCAGCAGTGCCTTGGCAGGGAACACTGAAGCTTTCTTT. Protein product: CASSALAGNTEAFF.

V usage is TRBV4-1 and J usage is TRBJ2-2; TRBD1 aligns across 8 bases. The CDR3 length is 17 residues. With V trimmed by 6 bases and J by 0 bases, 9 bases remained unmatched. Germline assignment: CDR1 MGHRA and CDR2 YSYEKL. The CDR3 region is CASRIGQGGTNTGELFF. The CDR3 DNA sequence: TGCGCCAGCAGGATCGGACAGGGCGGTACGAACACCGGGGAGCTGTTTTTT.

This chain links TRBV19 with TRBJ2-3, with D unclear. The V and J ends lost 2 bases and 2 bases respectively, with 5 bases between them. Per germline, CDR1 LNHDA and CDR2 SQIVND (reference sequence). The CDR3 is 13 amino acids. The CDR3 protein is CASSIKHTDTQYF. Written as DNA, the CDR3 is TGTGCCAGTAGTATAAAGCACACAGATACGCAGTATTTT.

The CDR3 protein is CASSSAAAANEKLFF. In DNA, the CDR3 is TGTGCCAGTAGTTCCGCCGCAGCAGCTAATGAAAAACTGTTTTTT. The chain couples TRBV19 to TRBJ1-4; D is unresolved. The V and J ends lost 5 bases and 3 bases respectively, with 13 bases between them. The germline V gene has CDR1 LNHDA and CDR2 SQIVND (reference sequence). This CDR3 is built from 15 residues.

This sequence joins TRBV19 and TRBJ2-1; 13 bases fit TRBD2. CDR1 is LNHDA and CDR2 is SQIVND in the germline V gene (reference sequence). The trim removed 2 bases at V and 12 bases at J, leaving 4 bases unmatched. The CDR3 is 14 amino acids. The CDR3 DNA is TGTGCCAGTAGTATATCACTAGCGGGAGGGTGGCAGTTCTTC. Its translation is CASSISLAGGWQFF.

V usage is TRBV20-1 and J usage is TRBJ2-7, with a possible D match to TRBD1 (6 bases). Germline CDR1 and CDR2: DFQATT and SNEGSKA (reference sequence). V lost 5 bases and J 6 bases, leaving 11 bases between the germline ends. This CDR3 region has 11 residues. As DNA, the CDR3 is TGCAGTGCTCTAAGACAGGTCGAGCAGTACTTC. It encodes CSALRQVEQYF.

Only one count was recorded for this clone. The rearrangement links TRBV28 to TRBJ2-1, with D maybe TRBD2 (6 bases). This CDR3 spans 14 amino acids. In germline, CDR1 is MDHEN, CDR2 SYDVKM. The germline V and J ends were trimmed by 2 bases and 7 bases, with 12 bases remaining between them. DNA for the CDR3: TGTGCCAGCAGTTTAGGGGACTGGGGGAATGAGCAGTTCTTC. Translating it yields CASSLGDWGNEQFF.

The gene calls are TRBV18 and TRBJ2-2; TRBD2 is a possible D gene (6 bases). Between the trimmed V and J ends, which lost 6 bases and 4 bases, there was a span of 15 bases. From germline, CDR1 is KGHSH and CDR2 LQKENI. There are 15 residues in the CDR3. The CDR3 nucleotides are TGTGCCAGCTCCGGGGGTCCGGCATTCACCGGGGAGCTGTTTTTT. Amino acids: CASSGGPAFTGELFF.

This clone was detected only a few times. V gene TRBV7-3 combines with J gene TRBJ2-4; D gene ambiguous. The CDR3 runs 15 residues. Trimming took 5 bases from V and 8 from J, leaving 19 bases between them. The V gene's germline CDR1 is SGHTA and CDR2 FQGTGA. The CDR3 bases are TGTGCCAGCAGCCAAGGAGCCTCTCCCCGGTACATTCAGTACTTC. As protein: CASSQGASPRYIQYF.

The chain combines TRBV19 with TRBJ2-1, with TRBD2 identical over 9 bases. Trimming cost V 1 base and J 8 bases; bases outside gene matches: 12. CDR3 length equals 17 residues. Germline loops: CDR1 LNHDA, CDR2 SQIVND (reference sequence). CDR3 protein: CASSIGGGGADFYEQFF. The CDR3 DNA follows: TGTGCCAGTAGTATAGGCGGCGGGGGGGCCGATTTTTATGAGCAGTTCTTC.

The CDR3 spells CAISATGTTYNEQFF. The DNA of the CDR3 is TGTGCCATCAGTGCCACCGGGACTACGTACAATGAGCAGTTCTTC. This sequence joins TRBV10-3 and TRBJ2-1; 7 positions agree with TRBD2. The CDR3 has 15 amino acids. CDR1 is ENHRY and CDR2 is SYGVKD in the germline V gene. With V trimmed by 4 bases and J by 4 bases, 7 bases remained unmatched.